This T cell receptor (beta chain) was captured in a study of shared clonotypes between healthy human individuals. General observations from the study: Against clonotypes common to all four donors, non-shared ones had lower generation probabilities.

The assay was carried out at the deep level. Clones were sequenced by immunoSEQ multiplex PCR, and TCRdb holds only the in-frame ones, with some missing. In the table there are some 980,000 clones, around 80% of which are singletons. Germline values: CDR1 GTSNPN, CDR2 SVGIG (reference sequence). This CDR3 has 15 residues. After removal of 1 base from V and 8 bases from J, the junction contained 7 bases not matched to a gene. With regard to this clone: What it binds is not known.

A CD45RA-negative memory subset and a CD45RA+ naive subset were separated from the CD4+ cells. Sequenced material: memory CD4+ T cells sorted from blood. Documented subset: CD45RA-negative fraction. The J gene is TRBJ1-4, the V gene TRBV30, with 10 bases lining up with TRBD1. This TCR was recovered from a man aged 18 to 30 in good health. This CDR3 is CAWSAGTGVGEKLFF. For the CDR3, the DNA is TGTGCCTGGAGTGCGGGGACAGGGGTTGGCGAAAAACTGTTTTTT.